This T cell receptor (beta chain) came from a study of CD8 T cells in ankylosing spondylitis. Broader study findings: Ankylosing spondylitis blood seemed to carry a telltale TCR beta motif made of seven or eight highly homologous variants.

As regards this clonotype: The antigen remains unidentified.

The CDR3 runs 13 residues. Germline V CDR1 and CDR2: DFQATT, SNEGSKA (reference sequence). A single record per CDR3 protein comes from TCRdb applying MiXCR to the 5' RACE reads. The data contain about 540,000 distinct CDR3 sequences, 9.5% to 15% of them seen just once; the ten biggest clones take up 6.5% to 7%. Specimen: blood, either unsorted or a sorted T cell fraction (not recorded which). This receptor was taken from a male donor with ankylosing spondylitis. This chain uses TRBV20-1 with TRBJ1-5; a weak D match, TRBD1 (5 bases). Here the CDR3 DNA reads TGCAGCGTAGGGACGGATAGCAATCAGCCCCAGCATTTT. Amino acid sequence: CSVGTDSNQPQHF.